One and the same sample provided the 9 T cell receptor beta chains below, sequenced in a study of early T cells in non-severe SARS-CoV-2 infection (dated by TCRdb to about 2021). Preparation of the library involved 5' RACE. The sequencing machine was a NextSeq 500. In TCRdb, the public reads were trimmed at Q25 with fastp and aligned with MiXCR, with productive beta chains retained. Identical CDR3 protein sequences are pooled into one entry, listed with their most common genes and DNA. This sample holds tens of thousands of distinct CDR3 sequences; 9.5% to 15% were observed only once. The ten top clones hold approximately 1.1% of the sample. Input material: whole blood. The receptors were sampled from an adult who was a healthcare worker with PCR-confirmed SARS-CoV-2 infection or an uninfected control (not recorded which).

In this sample, this clonotype turned up many times. This chain connects TRBV29-1 to TRBJ2-5, with no clear D. In germline, CDR1 is SQVTM, CDR2 ANQGSEA. CDR3 length: 10 residues. V gave up 7 bases and J gave up 2 bases, with 5 bases separating them. CDR3 coding DNA: TGCAGCGCCCTACAAGAGACCCAGTACTTC. The encoded protein is CSALQETQYF.

The V gene is TRBV5-1, the J gene TRBJ2-1; 10 nucleotides match TRBD1. V gave up 3 bases and J gave up 3 bases; unmatched junction bases: 3. The CDR3 extends over 15 amino acids. Looked up from germline, CDR1 is SGHRS and CDR2 is YFSETQ. The CDR3 sequence is CASSWGTGVYNEQFF. The DNA for the CDR3 is TGCGCCAGCAGCTGGGGGACAGGGGTCTACAATGAGCAGTTCTTC. Combining the CDR3 with reference TRBV5-1 and TRBJ2-1 gives the whole variable domain KAGVTQTPRYLIKTRGQQVTLSCSPISGHRSVSWYQQTPGQGLQFLFEYFSETQRNKGNFPGRFSGRQFSNSRSEMNVSTLELGDSALYLCASSWGTGVYNEQFFGPGTRLTVL.

This clonotype was counted between two and nine times. This chain links TRBV19 with TRBJ2-7, with a weak D call TRBD2 (6 bases). The V end lost 2 bases, the J end lost 1 base, and 15 bases lay between the germline ends. Germline values: CDR1 LNHDA, CDR2 SQIVND (reference sequence). The CDR3 loop spans 16 amino acids. The CDR3 loop reads CASSIMLSEGSYEQYF. In DNA, the CDR3 is TGTGCCAGTAGTATAATGCTGTCGGAGGGTTCCTACGAGCAGTACTTC.

The V and J genes are TRBV12-3 or TRBV12-4 and TRBJ1-1; D is unresolved. This CDR3 spans 16 amino acids. Trimming removed 0 bases at V and 0 bases at J, with 11 bases between. The CDR3 coding sequence is TGTGCCAGCAGTTTAGCGCGCAGGTCCATGAACACTGAAGCTTTCTTT. Translation gives CASSLARRSMNTEAFF.

This clonotype was seen many times. The genes are TRBV6-6 and TRBJ2-7; no clear D gene. Germline CDR1 MNHNY, CDR2 SVGAGI (reference sequence). Trimming shortened V by 2 bases and J by 2 bases, and 10 bases separated the two germline ends. The CDR3 consists of 14 residues. CDR3 in amino acids: CASSYQDQAYEQYF. CDR3 DNA sequence: TGTGCCAGCAGTTACCAAGACCAAGCCTACGAGCAGTACTTC.

This clonotype was observed at least ten times. The gene calls are TRBV20-1 and TRBJ1-1; maybe TRBD1 (5 bases). CDR1 is DFQATT, CDR2 SNEGSKA, per germline (reference sequence). V was cut by 3 bases and J by 0 bases, with 8 bases left in between. The CDR3 has 13 residues. The CDR3 DNA reads TGCAGTGCTAGGACAGATTTGAACACTGAAGCTTTCTTT. Amino acid sequence: CSARTDLNTEAFF.

This clonotype appeared a few times. CDR3: CASSPRTSGRKETQYF. The CDR3, as DNA: TGTGCCAGCAGCCCACGGACTAGCGGGAGGAAAGAGACCCAGTACTTC. The chain links TRBV11-2 to TRBJ2-5; 14 nucleotides align to TRBD2. The V gene's germline CDR1 is SGHAT and CDR2 FQNNGV. The ends lost 5 bases at V and 3 bases at J; junction bases unmatched: 5. The CDR3 consists of 16 residues.

V is TRBV19 and J is TRBJ2-7; D not resolved. The CDR3 runs 12 residues. Germline V lookup: CDR1 LNHDA, CDR2 SQIVND (reference sequence). The V and J ends lost 6 bases and 3 bases respectively, with 9 bases between them. CDR3 protein: CASSARNYEQYF. CDR3 nucleotides: TGTGCCAGTAGCGCGAGGAACTACGAGCAGTACTTC.

In this sample, this clonotype turned up many times. The rearrangement links TRBV5-1 to TRBJ2-3, with D perhaps TRBD1 (6 bases). The CDR3 contains 15 residues. V lost 2 bases and J lost 4, with 14 bases in between. CDR1 SGHRS and CDR2 YFSETQ come from the germline V gene. CDR3 sequence: CASSFNRAPPDTQYF. CDR3 in DNA: TGCGCCAGCAGCTTTAACAGGGCCCCGCCAGATACGCAGTATTTT. Full variable domain (remainder filled in from reference TRBV5-1 and TRBJ2-3): KAGVTQTPRYLIKTRGQQVTLSCSPISGHRSVSWYQQTPGQGLQFLFEYFSETQRNKGNFPGRFSGRQFSNSRSEMNVSTLELGDSALYLCASSFNRAPPDTQYFGPGTRLTVL.